This TCR beta chain was documented in a study of Ad26.COV2.S vaccination and SARS-CoV-2 variants (dated by TCRdb to about 2021). Regarding the research as a whole: Donors in the vaccine arm were drawn from COV1001, a phase I-IIa trial of Ad26.COV2.S in healthy adults that was multicentre, randomized, double-blind and placebo-controlled. TCRbeta repertoire sequencing served as the tool for gauging how specific and how broad the SARS-CoV-2-reactive T cell receptors were following Ad26.COV2.S vaccination. The TCR-sequenced set comprised approximately 30 samples: some 20 Ad26.COV2.S vaccine recipients, 5 placebo recipients and 8 SARS-CoV-2 convalescent individuals. Ad26.COV2.S was administered intramuscularly at a dose of 5x10^10 or 1x10^11 viral particles, either as one shot or as two shots given 56 days apart. Trial participants were randomized into five groups of five, in which low-dose or high-dose Ad26.COV2.S was given once or twice, or placebo was given on both occasions. Investigators did not know the trial group allocation while performing experiments and assessing outcomes. Here is what the overall study found, with its caveats: Compared with placebo recipients, Ad26.COV2.S recipients showed higher spike-specific TCR breadth (P = 0.0014). After vaccination, spike-specific CD8+ and CD4+ T cell responses were reported to show substantial breadth. According to the authors, total T cell responses may have been underestimated by the TCR breadth and depth analyses. Non-spike TCR breadth was comparable between vaccine and placebo recipients, consistent with the vaccine containing only spike. Comparing responses between vaccine doses or regimens was not something the study was powered to do.

This specimen's treatment or condition label, interpreted: approximately 18 received Ad26.COV2.S at low or high dose, single or two shots; about 5 received placebo; per-sample allocation not given. Repertoires of vaccine and placebo recipients were sequenced from samples taken on day 63 after the first injection. Cohort 1b enrolled around 24 adults aged 18-55 years at a single site in Boston, USA, between 29 July and 7 August 2020. Ad26.COV2.S consisted of a replication-incompetent adenovirus type 26 vector by which a prefusion-stabilized SARS-CoV-2 spike protein from the original Wuhan strain was expressed. Regarding this clone: Its antigen remains undetermined. No much larger clone exists at a distance of one base, and base qualities are not known.

TCRbeta CDR3 regions were sequenced with the immunoSEQ Assay. After extraction, genomic DNA underwent amplification by bias-controlled multiplex PCR, followed by high-throughput sequencing. The study's processing was this. To quantify the absolute abundance of every unique TCRbeta CDR3 region, sequences were collapsed and filtered. T cell fraction was estimated by normalizing TCRbeta template counts to usable DNA, which was measured by amplifying reference genes present in all nucleated cells. Repertoire TCRs were annotated as SARS-CoV-2-specific by exact matching of V gene, CDR3 amino acid sequence and J gene to a known reactive TCR set. The reference SARS-CoV-2 TCR set was derived from MIRA and filtered for enrichment in COVID-19-positive ImmuneCODE repertoires, a step that removed public or cross-reactive TCRs. Using the MIRA antigens, annotated TCRs were further analysed by specific ORF or by position within an ORF. Breadth was defined as annotated unique rearrangements over total unique productive rearrangements; depth was the summed frequency of those rearrangements. Two-sided Wilcoxon rank-sum tests were applied when comparing TCR breadth between groups. Entries here come from immuneACCESS through TCRdb and include only in-frame sequences with V and J called. Some clones fail to appear in such tables; in the studies checked, an unresolved V gene covers under half of the shortfall, and the cause of the remainder is unknown. V, J and clone size were drawn from that table, and D and trimming were deduced from the DNA. The sample profile shows 300,000 to 350,000 clones; roughly 80% of them were found once. The ten largest clones take up 2% to 2.5% of the sample.

From the cysteine up to the phenylalanine, the CDR3 has a length of 16 residues. The retained sequence is limited to the CDR3, 48 bases, with the frame set at the first base. V drops 3 bases and J drops 5 bases, leaving 19 bases in between. CDR1 and CDR2 were assigned from the germline V gene as SGHVS and FNYEAQ. The source of this sequence is a person aged 18-65 years who received the Ad26.COV2.S COVID-19 vaccine or a placebo. This chain is built from TRBV7-6 and TRBJ2-5; the D gene assignment is ambiguous. Sequenced here: peripheral blood, sampled in a trial of Ad26.COV2.S vaccine versus placebo. The encoded CDR3 is CASSFKAAPSPETQYF. The DNA sequence is TGTGCCAGCAGCTTCAAGGCCGCGCCCTCTCCGGAGACCCAGTACTTC. Joined to the reference TRBV7-6 and TRBJ2-5 proteins, this CDR3 gives the full variable domain: GAGVSQSPRYKVTKRGQDVALRCDPISGHVSLYWYRQALGQGPEFLTYFNYEAQQDKSGLPNDRFSAERPEGSISTLTIQRTEQRDSAMYRCASSFKAAPSPETQYFGPGTRLLVL.